These 23 T cell receptor beta chains came from one sample sequenced in a study of CD8+ T cells in alopecia areata. RNA extraction and reverse transcription yielded cDNA as sequencing template. The protocol was immunoSEQ multiplex PCR, while the TCRdb copy is restricted to in-frame clones and leaves out a portion. The table records some 240,000 clones, 50% to 65% of them present only once. Here the sequenced sample was CD4+ T cells sorted from blood, taken at week 0. These receptor sequences come from a human donor with alopecia areata.

This chain connects TRBV25-1 to TRBJ1-1, with D possibly being TRBD1 (5 bases). V was trimmed by 6 bases and J by 4 bases, leaving 9 bases between them. The CDR3 has 12 residues. The germline V gene encodes CDR1 MGHDK and CDR2 SYGVNS. The CDR3 spells CASRGQGTEAFF. CDR3 bases: TGTGCCAGCAGGGGGCAGGGCACTGAAGCTTTCTTT.

This clone was observed a handful of times. The chain has TRBV4-1 and TRBJ2-1, with D perhaps TRBD2 (5 bases). This CDR3 has 15 amino acids. Germline V gene data show CDR1 as MGHRA and CDR2 as YSYEKL. The ends were cut back, 1 base at V and 7 bases at J, with 14 bases in the middle. The CDR3 DNA sequence: TGCGCCAGCAGCCAAGGGAACAGTCGGAGGAATGAGCAGTTCTTC. This gives the protein CASSQGNSRRNEQFF.

V is TRBV6-6 and J is TRBJ1-4; 12 bases agree with TRBD1. Germline V CDR1 and CDR2: MNHNY, SVGAGI (reference sequence). V gave up 5 bases and J gave up 6 bases; unmatched junction bases: 1. The CDR3 covers 14 residues. DNA of the CDR3: TGTGCCAGCAGTGGGGACAGGGGGCATGAAAAACTGTTTTTT. This sequence encodes CASSGDRGHEKLFF.

The V call is TRBV30, the J call TRBJ2-3, with 7 bases lining up with TRBD1. The germline CDR1 and CDR2 sequences are GTSNPN and SVGIG (reference sequence). V shed 2 bases and J 8 bases; nucleotides not matched to a gene: 7. The CDR3 totals 13 residues. CDR3 coding DNA: TGTGCCTGGAGTCTGACAGGGTCTGCTACGCAGTATTTT. It specifies CAWSLTGSATQYF. The variable domain in full, with the rest retrieved from reference TRBV30 and TRBJ2-3, is SQTIHQWPATLVQPVGSPLSLECTVEGTSNPNLYWYRQAAGRGLQLLFYSVGIGQISSEVPQNLSASRPQDRQFILSSKKLLLSDSGFYLCAWSLTGSATQYFGPGTRLTVL.

The V and J genes are TRBV29-1 and TRBJ1-3; no definite D call. The V gene lost 4 bases and the J gene lost 7 bases, with 14 bases spanning the gap. CDR1 and CDR2 (germline): SQVTM, ANQGSEA. The CDR3 runs to 13 residues. The DNA for the CDR3 is TGCAGCGTTGTAGTAACAGCCAGTAACACCATATATTTT. This translates into CSVVVTASNTIYF.

This clone occurred once. For the CDR3, the DNA is TGTGCCAGTAGTATTCGGACTAGCGGGGGGCTCGAGCAGTACTTC. Amino acids: CASSIRTSGGLEQYF. The chain carries TRBV19 and TRBJ2-7; the match to TRBD2 covers 14 bases. Germline V lookup: CDR1 LNHDA, CDR2 SQIVND (reference sequence). Unmatched junction bases numbered 4, after V lost 3 bases and J lost 6 bases. The CDR3 length is 15 residues.

The chain has TRBV7-2 and TRBJ1-2; a possible D gene is TRBD1 (6 bases). Germline values: CDR1 SGHTA, CDR2 FQGNSA. The CDR3 consists of 13 residues. Trimming stripped 3 bases from V and 7 bases from J, with 12 bases between. CDR3 nucleotide sequence: TGTGCCAGCAGCTTCTGGACAGAGTCTGGCTACACCTTC. It is translated as CASSFWTESGYTF.

This chain uses TRBV4-1 with TRBJ1-1; D is uncertain. This CDR3 is built from 13 residues. With 0 bases removed from V and 11 bases from J, the gap between germline ends came to 13 bases. CDR1 MGHRA and CDR2 YSYEKL come from the germline V gene. The CDR3 DNA sequence: TGCGCCAGCAGCCAAGATTTGAGGTCCTGGGCTTTCTTT. Protein sequence: CASSQDLRSWAFF.

This clone has a handful of counts. The chain carries TRBV6-5 and TRBJ2-3, with D tentatively TRBD2 (6 bases). Germline CDR1 and CDR2: MNHEY and SVGAGI. V dropped 0 bases and J dropped 8 bases, with 15 bases sitting between them. There are 15 residues in the CDR3. CDR3 residues: CASSYSTPPEGTQYF. The DNA for the CDR3 is TGTGCCAGCAGTTACTCCACCCCTCCGGAGGGTACGCAGTATTTT.

This clone is medium-sized by share. The chain couples TRBV4-1 to TRBJ1-5, with TRBD1 matching 7 bases. Germline V CDR1 and CDR2: MGHRA, YSYEKL. This CDR3 is built from 14 residues. After removal of 6 bases from V and 3 bases from J, the junction contained 5 bases not matched to a gene. This CDR3 reads CASRSTGFNQPQHF. CDR3 nucleotides: TGCGCCAGCAGGTCGACAGGGTTCAATCAGCCCCAGCATTTT.

J is TRBJ1-6 and V is TRBV4-2; D call uncertain. Trimming cost V 1 base and J 8 bases, with 12 bases left between them. Germline values: CDR1 LGHNA, CDR2 YNFKEQ. The CDR3 spans 15 residues. CDR3 in DNA: TGTGCCAGCAGCCAAGTTGTAACCGAGGATTCACCCCTCCACTTT. Residues: CASSQVVTEDSPLHF.

The chain has TRBV5-4 and TRBJ1-2, with 11 bases lining up with TRBD1. The CDR3 runs 15 residues. Germline V lookup: CDR1 SGHNT, CDR2 YYREEE (reference sequence). V trimming: 4 bases; J trimming: 5 bases; junction bases outside the gene matches: 7. CDR3 sequence reads: CASSLTGTGGYGYTF. Here the CDR3 DNA reads TGTGCCAGCAGCCTAACCGGGACAGGGGGTTATGGCTACACCTTC. The variable domain in full, with the rest retrieved from reference TRBV5-4 and TRBJ1-2, is ETGVTQSPTHLIKTRGQQVTLRCSSQSGHNTVSWYQQALGQGPQFIFQYYREEENGRGNFPPRFSGLQFPNYSSELNVNALELDDSALYLCASSLTGTGGYGYTFGSGTRLTVV.

To note about this clone: Other DNA variants within this sample encode the same CDR3. The J gene is TRBJ1-2, the V gene TRBV29-1; D gene unclear. Germline lookup yields CDR1 SQVTM and CDR2 ANQGSEA. The CDR3 is 13 residues long. Trimming stripped 1 base from V and 4 bases from J, with 10 bases between. CDR3 loop: CSVEAQVGYGYTF. CDR3 in DNA: TGCAGCGTTGAAGCCCAGGTTGGCTATGGCTACACCTTC.

The V call is TRBV30, the J call TRBJ1-2, with 8 bases lining up with TRBD1. V was clipped by 0 bases and J by 7 bases; unmatched bases: 7. Germline V gives CDR1 GTSNPN, CDR2 SVGIG (reference sequence). This CDR3 is 14 amino acids long. The CDR3 loop is CAWSVPGGFSGYTF. The CDR3 region has the DNA TGTGCCTGGAGTGTCCCAGGGGGCTTCAGTGGCTACACCTTC.

This clone has a handful of counts. V usage is TRBV25-1 and J usage is TRBJ2-7; D perhaps matches TRBD2 (5 bases). V was pared by 6 bases and J by 4 bases, with 16 bases between. The CDR3 sequence is 14 residues long. The germline V gene has CDR1 MGHDK and CDR2 SYGVNS. In DNA form, the CDR3 reads TGTGCCAGCAGCGACACTAGGGTACGTTACGAGCAGTACTTC. Translating it yields CASSDTRVRYEQYF.

The chain has TRBV30 and TRBJ1-1; D uncertain. CDR1 is GTSNPN, CDR2 SVGIG, per germline (reference sequence). V lost 2 bases and J lost 1, with 8 bases in between. This CDR3 has 13 residues. The CDR3 here is CAWSPPRNTEAFF. CDR3 sequence (DNA): TGTGCCTGGAGTCCTCCACGGAACACTGAAGCTTTCTTT.

This chain connects TRBV7-2 to TRBJ2-5; no definite D call. V lost 4 bases and J 4 bases, leaving 13 bases between the germline ends. The germline gives CDR1 SGHTA, CDR2 FQGNSA. CDR3 length equals 14 residues. The chain's CDR3 is CASSWRRSRETQYF. CDR3 nucleotide sequence: TGTGCCAGCAGCTGGCGCAGATCTAGAGAGACCCAGTACTTC.

The V gene is TRBV30, the J gene TRBJ2-2; a possible D gene is TRBD2 (5 bases). The V gene lost 3 bases and the J gene lost 2 bases, with 10 bases spanning the gap. Germline loops: CDR1 GTSNPN, CDR2 SVGIG (reference sequence). This CDR3 is built from 14 residues. Here the CDR3 reads CAWRPGFNTGELFF. The CDR3 DNA is TGTGCCTGGAGACCGGGATTTAACACCGGGGAGCTGTTTTTT.

This clone was observed a few times. The chain has TRBV4-2 and TRBJ1-2; D is uncertain. Germline assignment: CDR1 LGHNA and CDR2 YNFKEQ. V was trimmed by 0 bases and J by 0 bases, leaving 8 bases between them. The CDR3 has 15 amino acids. The CDR3 sequence: CASSQEWSSNYGYTF. The CDR3 DNA follows: TGTGCCAGCAGCCAAGAGTGGAGCTCTAACTATGGCTACACCTTC.

The J gene is TRBJ1-2, the V gene TRBV9; 8 nucleotides line up with TRBD1. From germline, CDR1 is SGDLS and CDR2 YYNGEE. The junction had 15 bases not matched to a gene; V was cut back by 4 bases and J by 4 bases. This CDR3 comprises 17 residues. CDR3 bases: TGTGCCAGCAGCTCCCCCCCGGGGACAGGAGGGATCTATGGCTACACCTTC. It encodes CASSSPPGTGGIYGYTF.

This clone showed up just a few times. V gene TRBV29-1 combines with J gene TRBJ1-4; possibly TRBD1 for D (5 bases). The CDR3 has 13 amino acids. Trimming left V 1 base short and J 6 bases short, with 9 bases between. From germline, CDR1 is SQVTM and CDR2 ANQGSEA. The CDR3 sequence is CSVEVGVDEKLFF. The DNA for the CDR3 is TGCAGCGTTGAAGTGGGGGTCGATGAAAAACTGTTTTTT. Together with reference TRBV29-1 and TRBJ1-4, the CDR3 gives the full variable domain: SAVISQKPSRDICQRGTSLTIQCQVDSQVTMMFWYRQQPGQSLTLIATANQGSEATYESGFVIDKFPISRPNLTFSTLTVSNMSPEDSSIYLCSVEVGVDEKLFFGSGTQLSVL.

V and J are TRBV2 and TRBJ2-3; 12 nucleotides match TRBD1. Trimming removed 6 bases from V and 3 bases from J; junction bases left unmatched: 4. The CDR3 is 15 amino acids. Germline CDR1 reads SNHLY; CDR2 reads FYNNEI. CDR3 nucleotides: TGTGCCAGCAGGGGACAGGGGGCAGGTACAGATACGCAGTATTTT. Amino acids: CASRGQGAGTDTQYF.

The genes are TRBV30 and TRBJ1-4; 7 bases are a match to TRBD1. CDR1 is GTSNPN, CDR2 SVGIG, per germline (reference sequence). V was pared by 4 bases and J by 8 bases, with 10 bases of the junction left unmatched. The CDR3 covers 14 residues. The DNA of the CDR3 is TGTGCCTGGAACCCTACAGGGGCGGGGGAAAAACTGTTTTTT. This gives the protein CAWNPTGAGEKLFF.